This TCR beta chain was found in a study of blood T cells in healthy people across ages. Study information: Researchers report that template switching captured about one barcoded beta molecule per two T cells.

The CDR3 length is 12 residues. Trimming removed 6 bases from V and 7 bases from J, with 10 bases in between. CDR1 is MNHEY and CDR2 is SVGAGI in the germline V gene. In the case of this clonotype: Its specificity is not known.

Study-wide results and limits: Age brought a roughly linear fall in TCR beta diversity measured per million T cells. Versus aged donors, long-lived donors had higher diversity and more naive CD4+ cells. CMV status of donors was not determined, possibly confounding expanded clonotype changes.

The use of a sample-barcoded 5' primer and a J-beta primer mix characterized a second PCR of 7 to 11 cycles. TCRdb itself ran the 5' RACE reads through MiXCR, one entry per CDR3 protein. The sample yields approximately 1,700,000 distinct CDR3 sequences, 39% seen once. Sequenced sample: blood. The chain uses TRBV6-5 and TRBJ2-1, with D hard to call. The receptor comes from a human donor in good health. DNA of the CDR3: TGTGCCAGCAGCATGAAGGGTAATGAGCAGTTCTTC. The encoded protein is CASSMKGNEQFF.